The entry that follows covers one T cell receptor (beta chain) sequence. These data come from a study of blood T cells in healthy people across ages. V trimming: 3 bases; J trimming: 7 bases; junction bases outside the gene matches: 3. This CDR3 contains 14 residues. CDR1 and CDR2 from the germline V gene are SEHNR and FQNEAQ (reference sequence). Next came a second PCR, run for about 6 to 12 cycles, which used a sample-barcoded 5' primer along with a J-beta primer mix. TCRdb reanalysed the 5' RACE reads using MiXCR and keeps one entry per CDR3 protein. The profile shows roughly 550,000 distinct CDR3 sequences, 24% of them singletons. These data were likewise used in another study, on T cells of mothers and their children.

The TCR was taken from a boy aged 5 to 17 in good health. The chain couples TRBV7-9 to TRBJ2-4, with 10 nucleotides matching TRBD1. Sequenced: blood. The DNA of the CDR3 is TGTGCCAGCAGCTTCTCGGACAGGGGGAACATTCAGTACTTC. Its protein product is CASSFSDRGNIQYF. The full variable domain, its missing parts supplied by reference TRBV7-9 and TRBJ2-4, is DTGVSQNPRHKITKRGQNVTFRCDPISEHNRLYWYRQTLGQGPEFLTYFQNEAQLEKSRLLSDRFSAERPKGSFSTLEIQRTEQGDSAMYLCASSFSDRGNIQYFGAGTRLSVL.